This T cell receptor (beta chain) was identified during a study of breast tumors, draining lymph nodes, adjacent tissues. General study points: Tumors had less TCR diversity than lymph nodes, more than nontumor tissue. The lymph node origin of tumor T cells was framed as consistent with a hypothesis, not demonstrated. Luminal-like breast cancer showed significantly higher tumor–nontumor repertoire similarity than basal-like. The data were judged consistent with most tumor T cells coming from lymph node and expanding in tumor.

V was cut by 0 bases and J by 0 bases, with 7 bases left in between. The CDR3 has 15 residues. Germline assignment: CDR1 LGHNA and CDR2 YNFKEQ. TCRdb reanalysed the multiplex PCR reads using MiXCR and keeps one entry per CDR3 protein. This table has around 250,000 distinct CDR3 sequences, under 35% appearing once. Breast cancer patients provided tissue from their axillary draining lymph nodes. This clonotype was seen many times. What it binds is not known. The source of this sequence is a female donor with breast cancer. Some clones in this sample may be carry-over from other donors' samples. Material for sequencing was axillary lymph node tissue. The rearrangement joins TRBV4-2 to TRBJ2-3; D is unclear. CDR3 in DNA: TGTGCCAGCAGCCAAGATAAACAGAGCACAGATACGCAGTATTTT. Residues: CASSQDKQSTDTQYF.